The subject of this entry is one TCR beta chain. What it binds is not known. The method was immunoSEQ multiplex PCR; TCRdb's version includes in-frame clones alone and lacks a portion of them. The sample shows about 2.4 million clones, roughly 93% of them seen only once. This entry belongs to a study of shared clonotypes between healthy human individuals. Findings and caveats of the study: Researchers found naive subsets generally carried larger estimated richness than memory subsets. Relative to clonotypes present in all four donors, those not shared had lower generation probabilities.

Negatively enriched CD4+ T cells were divided by CD45RA into naive and memory. Sequencing was carried out using naive CD4+ T cells from PBMCs. Subset reported: CD45RA+ positively selected. This TCR was recovered from a man younger than 35 in good health. Some clones in this sample may be carry-over from other donors' samples.

The CDR3 sequence is CASSAPRTSGRYNEQFF. CDR3 DNA sequence: TGTGCCAGCAGTGCCCCAAGGACTAGCGGGAGGTACAATGAGCAGTTCTTC. The chain recombines TRBV6-1 with TRBJ2-1; 14 bases are a match to TRBD2. Germline lookup yields CDR1 MNHNS and CDR2 SASEGT. The CDR3 runs to 17 residues. V dropped 4 bases and J dropped 4; count of bases not matched to a gene: 6.